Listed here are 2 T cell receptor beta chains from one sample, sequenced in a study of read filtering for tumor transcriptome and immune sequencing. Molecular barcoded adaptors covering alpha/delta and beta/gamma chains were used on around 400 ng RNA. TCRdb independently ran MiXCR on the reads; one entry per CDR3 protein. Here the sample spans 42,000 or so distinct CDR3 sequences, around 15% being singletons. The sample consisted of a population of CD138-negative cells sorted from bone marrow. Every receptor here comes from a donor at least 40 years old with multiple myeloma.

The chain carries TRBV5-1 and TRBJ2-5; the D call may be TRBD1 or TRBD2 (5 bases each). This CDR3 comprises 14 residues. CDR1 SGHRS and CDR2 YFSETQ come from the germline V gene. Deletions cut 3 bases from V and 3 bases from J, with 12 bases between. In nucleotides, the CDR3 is TGCGCCAGCAGCTCCCGGGGCCCGGAAGAGACCCAGTACTTC. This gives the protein CASSSRGPEETQYF.

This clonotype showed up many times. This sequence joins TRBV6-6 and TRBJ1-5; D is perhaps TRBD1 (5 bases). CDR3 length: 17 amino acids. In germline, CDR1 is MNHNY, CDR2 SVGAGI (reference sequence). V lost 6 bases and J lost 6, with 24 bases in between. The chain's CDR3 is CASSPLSNRPMGQPQHF. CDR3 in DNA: TGTGCCAGCAGCCCTCTTAGCAACAGGCCCATGGGTCAGCCCCAGCATTTT.